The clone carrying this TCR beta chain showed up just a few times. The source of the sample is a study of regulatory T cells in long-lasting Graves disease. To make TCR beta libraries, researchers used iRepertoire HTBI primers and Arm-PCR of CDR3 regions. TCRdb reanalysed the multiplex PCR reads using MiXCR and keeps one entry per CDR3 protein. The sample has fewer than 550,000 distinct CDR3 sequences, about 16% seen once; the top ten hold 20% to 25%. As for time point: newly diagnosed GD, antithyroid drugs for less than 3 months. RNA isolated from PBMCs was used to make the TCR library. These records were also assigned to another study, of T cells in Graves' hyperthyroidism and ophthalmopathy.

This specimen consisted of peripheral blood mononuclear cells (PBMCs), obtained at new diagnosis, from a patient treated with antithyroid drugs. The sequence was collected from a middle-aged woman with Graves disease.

Here the CDR3 DNA reads TGCAGTGCTAGGGCCGCCTTGGGGACCGGGGAGCTGTTTTTT. As protein: CSARAALGTGELFF. The chain recombines TRBV20-1 with TRBJ2-2; no clear D gene. Germline CDR1 and CDR2: DFQATT and SNEGSKA (reference sequence). The CDR3 is made up of 14 amino acids. The V and J ends lost 3 bases and 5 bases respectively, with 13 bases between them.